This passage covers 10 T cell receptor beta chains from one sample sequenced in a study of T cells in Graves' hyperthyroidism and ophthalmopathy. RNA transcripts provided the source from which TCR beta CDR3 regions were amplified. The study used the HTBI primer set for a first-round RT-PCR of the TCR CDR3. TCRdb fed the multiplex PCR reads into MiXCR, producing one record per CDR3 protein. There are hundreds of thousands of distinct CDR3 sequences in the sample; approximately 15% occur only once, and roughly 18% lies in the top ten. Source material: blood. Receptors were obtained from a woman younger than 30 with Graves' hyperthyroidism.

This clonotype was observed a handful of times. The chain carries TRBV9 and TRBJ2-1, with D maybe TRBD2 (6 bases). In germline, CDR1 is SGDLS, CDR2 YYNGEE. This CDR3 is 15 amino acids long. The V end was cut by 3 bases, the J end by 3 bases, with 13 bases between. The CDR3 here is CASSGLGSGYNEQFF. The DNA of the CDR3 is TGTGCCAGCAGCGGACTAGGCTCGGGCTACAATGAGCAGTTCTTC.

This clonotype was recorded at least ten times. This rearrangement joins TRBV11-3 to TRBJ2-1, with TRBD2 matching 13 bases. The CDR3 is 15 amino acids. V gave up 3 bases and J gave up 8 bases; unmatched junction bases: 4. Germline lookup yields CDR1 SGHNT and CDR2 YENEEA. The CDR3 here is CASSFGLAGVDEQFF. The CDR3 DNA follows: TGTGCCAGCAGCTTTGGACTAGCGGGAGTCGATGAGCAGTTCTTC.

This clonotype was recorded once. This may be a read error: a much more frequent sequence differs by one nucleotide. The CDR3 coding sequence is TGTGCCAGCAGCTTCCCGGGGCGGGGCCGCACCGGGGAGCTGTTTTTT. Its translation is CASSFPGRGRTGELFF. The V and J genes are TRBV7-9 and TRBJ2-2, with TRBD2 as a possible D gene (6 bases). CDR1 is SEHNR, CDR2 FQNEAQ, per germline (reference sequence). Trimming shortened V by 3 bases and J by 4 bases, and 15 bases separated the two germline ends. There are 16 residues in the CDR3.

This clonotype was counted ten times or more. This chain links TRBV24-1 with TRBJ2-1; D is perhaps TRBD1 (6 bases). Trimming removed 4 bases at V and 4 bases at J, with 10 bases between. The CDR3 is made up of 14 amino acids. Germline-derived CDR1 and CDR2 are KGHDR and SFDVKD. DNA of the CDR3: TGTGCCACCAGTGACCTTACAGGGTACAATGAGCAGTTCTTC. Protein product: CATSDLTGYNEQFF.

At least ten counts were recorded for this clonotype. The chain carries TRBV28 and TRBJ2-5; tentative D call: TRBD2 (6 bases). V was shortened by 5 bases and J by 0 bases, with 19 bases between the two germline ends. Looked up from germline, CDR1 is MDHEN and CDR2 is SYDVKM. The CDR3 extends over 17 amino acids. The CDR3 DNA reads TGTGCCAGCAGTCCCACTTTGCGGGAAGCGGACCAAGAGACCCAGTACTTC. Translation gives CASSPTLREADQETQYF.

The chain has TRBV11-2 and TRBJ2-5; 8 bases are shared with TRBD1. Trimming cost V 1 base and J 2 bases; bases outside gene matches: 6. The CDR3 covers 16 residues. The V gene's germline CDR1 is SGHAT and CDR2 FQNNGV. For the CDR3, the DNA is TGTGCCAGCAGCTTAGTACTCGGACAGGGTCAAGAGACCCAGTACTTC. It specifies CASSLVLGQGQETQYF.

V and J are TRBV4-1 and TRBJ1-2; 7 bases are shared with TRBD1. CDR1 is MGHRA, CDR2 YSYEKL, per germline. V shed 0 bases and J 5 bases; nucleotides not matched to a gene: 3. This CDR3 contains 14 residues. CDR3 sequence (DNA): TGCGCCAGCAGCCAAGAGGAACAGGGGTATGGCTACACCTTC. Its protein product is CASSQEEQGYGYTF.

This clonotype was detected ten times or more. V usage is TRBV12-3 or TRBV12-4 and J usage is TRBJ2-1, with 9 bases aligning to TRBD2. The V and J ends lost 2 bases and 9 bases, in that order; junction bases with no gene match: 8. The CDR3 is made up of 15 amino acids. CDR3 bases: TGTGCCAGCAGTTTACAAGCGGGAGGCCGGGTTGAGCAGTTCTTC. It codes for CASSLQAGGRVEQFF.

This clonotype was observed at least ten times. The chain recombines TRBV12-3 or TRBV12-4 with TRBJ1-4; no clear D gene. Trimming stripped 3 bases from V and 0 bases from J, with 11 bases between. The CDR3 is 16 residues long. The CDR3 region is CASSFSLAATNEKLFF. The CDR3, as DNA: TGTGCCAGCAGTTTTTCCCTTGCGGCAACTAATGAAAAACTGTTTTTT.

This clonotype was seen at least ten times. J is TRBJ1-5 and V is TRBV19; D not certain. Trimming removed 6 bases at V and 2 bases at J, with 14 bases between. The CDR3 has 15 amino acids. Germline CDR1 and CDR2: LNHDA and SQIVND (reference sequence). The DNA of the CDR3 is TGTGCCAGTAGGATTGGGCACGGGGGCAATCAGCCCCAGCATTTT. The encoded protein is CASRIGHGGNQPQHF.